The clone carrying this T cell receptor beta chain turned up a few times. Its matching antigen is unknown. TCRdb's copy holds only in-frame clones and misses some; the assay was immunoSEQ multiplex PCR. The table lists approximately 90,000 clones, more than 75% of them singletons. The sample originates from a study of T cell repertoires and HLA-DP antigens. About the research overall: Transduced HeLa cells presented HLA-DP to CD4+ T cells. Versus self, one alloantigen differed at one groove amino acid, the other at some eleven.

Germline lookup yields CDR1 KGHSH and CDR2 LQKENI. The CDR3 totals 13 residues. V shed 2 bases and J shed 6 bases, with 9 bases lying between them. Overall study results and limits: Pre-culture clonality, 0.04 to 0.045, was far below sorted CD137+ clonality of 0.3 to 0.4.

The clonotype was recovered from a man aged 45-60 years in good health and CMV-seronegative. This chain joins TRBV18 and TRBJ2-3, with D tentatively TRBD2 (6 bases). The sample was CD4+ T cells from PBMCs. In nucleotides, the CDR3 is TGTGCCAGCTCACCAGGGGACTCGGATACGCAGTATTTT. Its protein product is CASSPGDSDTQYF.